This entry describes one T cell receptor beta chain. Its antigen is as yet unknown. The data derive from a study of siplizumab effects on memory and regulatory T cells. Study observations and caveats: Naive versus memory phenotype went unassigned for roughly 75-97% of proliferating CD4+ or CD8+ clones.

V dropped 0 bases and J dropped 5 bases, with 14 bases sitting between them. Germline lookup yields CDR1 LNHDA and CDR2 SQIVND (reference sequence). The CDR3 runs 17 residues. Profiling relied on immunoSEQ multiplex PCR, and the TCRdb table lists in-frame clones only, not all of them. The table lists around 100,000 clones, 91% of them singletons. The sequence derives from a human donor in good health. The chain is built from TRBV19 and TRBJ1-6; D is ambiguous. Input material: CD4+ T cells sorted from blood. The CDR3 DNA reads as TGTGCCAGTAGTATAGAGCTGCGGGAGCGGGATAATTCACCCCTCCACTTT. Its translation: CASSIELRERDNSPLHF.